This T cell receptor beta chain is drawn from a study of OX40 agonist ivuxolimab in advanced cancers. For the study at large: Eligibility admitted prior anti-PD-1, anti-PD-L1 or anti-CTLA-4 therapy; roughly 40% had some. Study observations and caveats: CD4+ and CD8+ blood T cells expanded clonally by week 6 at 0.1 to 3.0 mg/kg.

Germline loops: CDR1 MNHNY, CDR2 SVGAGI (reference sequence). The CDR3 consists of 15 residues. Between the trimmed V and J ends, which lost 4 bases and 3 bases, there was a span of 12 bases. At cycle 4 day 1, cycle 7 day 1, and baseline, blood was sampled. Regarding this clone: What it binds is not known.

This table comes from immunoSEQ multiplex PCR, and its TCRdb copy is limited to in-frame clones, with some not included. The sample carries 77,000 or so clones, 65% to 85% recorded once. This receptor was identified in an adult with an advanced solid tumor such as melanoma, head and neck, liver or kidney cancer. Material: CD4+ or CD8+ T cells sorted from blood, obtained in a trial of the OX40 agonist ivuxolimab. V gene TRBV6-6 combines with J gene TRBJ2-2, with D possibly being TRBD2 (6 bases). The CDR3 DNA reads as TGTGCCAGCAGTTCCACCGGGAGATACACCGGGGAGCTGTTTTTT. This encodes CASSSTGRYTGELFF.